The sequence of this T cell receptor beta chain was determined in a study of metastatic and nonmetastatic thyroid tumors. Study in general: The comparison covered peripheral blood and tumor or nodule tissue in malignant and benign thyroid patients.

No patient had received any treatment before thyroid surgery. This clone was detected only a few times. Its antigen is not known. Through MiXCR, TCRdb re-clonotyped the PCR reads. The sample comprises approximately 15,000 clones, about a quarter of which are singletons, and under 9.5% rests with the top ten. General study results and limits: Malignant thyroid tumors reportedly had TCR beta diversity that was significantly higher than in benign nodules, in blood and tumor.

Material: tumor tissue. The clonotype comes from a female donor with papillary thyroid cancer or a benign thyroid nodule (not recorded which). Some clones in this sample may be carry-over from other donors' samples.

This chain's CDR3 is CASSPSGRGVVGEQFF. The CDR3 nucleotides read TGTGCCAGCAGTCCTAGCGGGAGAGGCGTTGTTGGCGAGCAGTTCTTC. The genes are TRBV12-3 or TRBV12-4 and TRBJ2-1; the match to TRBD2 covers 10 bases. Trimming cost V 5 bases and J 10 bases; bases outside gene matches: 14. The CDR3 contains 16 residues.